This T cell receptor (beta chain) originates from a study of cytomegalovirus exposure and HLA in healthy donors. Study observations and caveats: For most TCR beta V segments, an earlier analysis put the productive rate at about 90% or about 30% of the time. In a later analysis, V- and J-gene trimming of beta chains associated with a DCLRE1C missense variant, replicated independently.

Germline CDR1 and CDR2: MDHEN and SYDVKM. The CDR3 extends over 14 amino acids. The V end lost 3 bases, the J end lost 3 bases, and 12 bases lay between the germline ends. A note on this clone: Its antigen is still unknown.

PCR employed 60 Vbeta and 13 Jbeta primers. Measured with immunoSEQ multiplex PCR; TCRdb has only the in-frame clones, and not every one. The table has approximately 260,000 clones, 80% to 90% seen once. The sequence derives from a woman aged 35 to 49 in good health and CMV-seropositive. The sequencing input was PBMCs. V and J are TRBV28 and TRBJ2-7, with TRBD1 as a possible D gene (7 bases). Written as DNA, the CDR3 is TGTGCCAGCAGTTTGGTCCAGGGGGGCTACGAGCAGTACTTC. As protein: CASSLVQGGYEQYF.